The 15 T cell receptor beta chains listed next were all sequenced from one sample in a study of OX40 agonist ivuxolimab in advanced cancers. Measured with immunoSEQ multiplex PCR; TCRdb has only the in-frame clones, and not every one. The sample carries some 10,000 clones, more than 80% recorded once. The material sequenced was CD4+ or CD8+ T cells sorted from blood, taken in a trial of the OX40 agonist ivuxolimab. These receptors came from an adult with an advanced solid tumor such as melanoma, head and neck, liver or kidney cancer.

This chain connects TRBV6-5 to TRBJ1-2; unclear D gene. Germline CDR1 reads MNHEY; CDR2 reads SVGAGI. Trimming pared 4 bases from V and 5 bases from J, leaving 17 bases between. CDR3 length: 15 amino acids. CDR3 in DNA: TGTGCCAGCAGTTCCCCTAAGACGGCCATTTATGGCTACACCTTC. Translation: CASSSPKTAIYGYTF.

The J gene is TRBJ2-7, the V gene TRBV25-1; D is possibly TRBD1 (6 bases). Trimming took 2 bases from V and 4 from J, leaving 18 bases between them. The CDR3 sequence is 16 residues long. The V gene's germline CDR1 is MGHDK and CDR2 SYGVNS. The CDR3 here is CASSEIGQGDRYEQYF. CDR3 coding DNA: TGTGCCAGCAGTGAAATCGGGCAGGGTGACAGGTACGAGCAGTACTTC.

The chain has TRBV7-6 and TRBJ2-5; 7 bases are a match to TRBD1. The CDR3 has 15 residues. Germline V gives CDR1 SGHVS, CDR2 FNYEAQ. J was trimmed by 1 base and V by 6 bases; bases with no gene match: 8. In DNA, the CDR3 is TGTGCCAGCAGTTTCCATAGGGGGCGCCAAGAGACCCAGTACTTC. It encodes CASSFHRGRQETQYF.

This clone was recorded only once. The rearrangement joins TRBV9 to TRBJ1-2, with TRBD1 identical over 9 bases. CDR1 is SGDLS, CDR2 YYNGEE, per germline. V shed 0 bases and J 8 bases; nucleotides not matched to a gene: 11. The CDR3 totals 16 residues. The CDR3, as DNA: TGTGCCAGCAGCGTAGCCTCGGGGGACAGGGAGCGGGGCTACACCTTC. This translates into CASSVASGDRERGYTF.

The rearrangement uses TRBV19 and TRBJ2-7, with D tentatively TRBD2 (5 bases). The CDR3 is 12 amino acids. The germline V gene encodes CDR1 LNHDA and CDR2 SQIVND (reference sequence). Trimming pared 5 bases from V and 7 bases from J, leaving 12 bases between. As DNA, the CDR3 is TGTGCCAGTAGTCACACACCGGGGGAGCAGTACTTC. It translates to CASSHTPGEQYF.

The chain has TRBV7-9 and TRBJ2-7; D call uncertain. The CDR3 sequence is 12 residues long. V lost 5 bases, J lost 2 bases, and 7 bases lay in between. Germline lookup yields CDR1 SEHNR and CDR2 FQNEAQ (reference sequence). As DNA, the CDR3 is TGTGCCAGCAGCCCCATTGCCTACGAGCAGTACTTC. It codes for CASSPIAYEQYF.

Turning to this clone: At one end, the junction sequence differs from germline, possibly due to a read error. This chain uses TRBV5-1 with TRBJ2-7; no reliable D call. There are 14 residues in the CDR3. The V gene's germline CDR1 is SGHRS and CDR2 YFSETQ. The CDR3 DNA follows: TGCGCCAGCAGCTTGCGGACGGTTTCCTCCGAGCAGTACTTC. It encodes CASSLRTVSSEQYF.

V usage is TRBV5-1 and J usage is TRBJ2-2; perhaps TRBD1 as D (6 bases). Trimming took 4 bases from V and 6 from J, leaving 13 bases between them. CDR3 length equals 14 residues. Germline V lookup: CDR1 SGHRS, CDR2 YFSETQ. CDR3: CASSQTWGPGELFF. Written as DNA, the CDR3 is TGCGCCAGCAGCCAAACCTGGGGGCCCGGGGAGCTGTTTTTT.

This chain links TRBV10-1 with TRBJ2-3, with TRBD1 matching over 8 bases. This CDR3 spans 15 amino acids. Trimming took 4 bases from V and 4 from J; bases not matched to a gene: 7. CDR1 and CDR2 from the germline V gene are WNHNN and SYGVQD (reference sequence). The CDR3: CASSGPQGDPDTQYF. The CDR3 coding sequence is TGCGCCAGCAGTGGGCCACAGGGGGACCCAGATACGCAGTATTTT.

DNA of the CDR3: TGTGCCAGCAGCTTCAGCGAGACCCAGTACTTC. This gives the protein CASSFSETQYF. This sequence joins TRBV7-8 and TRBJ2-5; no firm D call. The CDR3 totals 11 residues. CDR1 SGHVS and CDR2 FQNEAQ come from the germline V gene. The V gene lost 3 bases and the J gene lost 5 bases, with 4 bases spanning the gap. Full variable domain (missing parts from reference TRBV7-8 and TRBJ2-5): GAGVSQSPRYKVAKRGQDVALRCDPISGHVSLFWYQQALGQGPEFLTYFQNEAQLDKSGLPSDRFFAERPEGSVSTLKIQRTQQEDSAVYLCASSFSETQYFGPGTRLLVL.

The chain recombines TRBV27 with TRBJ1-4; 7 bases agree with TRBD1. CDR3 length equals 16 residues. The V segment lost 5 bases and the J segment 0 bases; nucleotides outside the gene matches: 6. CDR1 is MNHEY, CDR2 SMNVEV, per germline (reference sequence). CDR3 region: CASSLTGTATNEKLFF. The CDR3 nucleotides read TGTGCCAGCAGTCTTACCGGGACAGCAACTAATGAAAAACTGTTTTTT.

The chain joins TRBV11-2 to TRBJ1-1, with D possibly TRBD1 on 5 matching bases. CDR1 and CDR2 from the germline V gene are SGHAT and FQNNGV. CDR3 size: 15 residues. Trimming took off 5 bases at V and 13 bases at J, with 26 bases between the two ends. The CDR3 coding sequence is TGTGCCAGCAGCCCCGGGGGGGGGTGGTCTGGCATGGATTTCTTT. Translation: CASSPGGGWSGMDFF.

DNA of the CDR3: TGTGCCAGCAGCGCTGTCCTAGCGGGAGGGCCAAACGGGGAGCTGTTTTTT. As protein: CASSAVLAGGPNGELFF. The chain is built from TRBV9 and TRBJ2-2, with TRBD2 matching over 12 bases. V gave up 3 bases and J gave up 7 bases; unmatched junction bases: 10. The germline gives CDR1 SGDLS, CDR2 YYNGEE. The CDR3 is 17 amino acids.

CDR3 bases: TGTGCCAGCAGTTTATTAGCGGGGGGTAACTACGAGCAGTACTTC. Protein: CASSLLAGGNYEQYF. The chain employs TRBV27 and TRBJ2-7; 10 bases line up with TRBD2. This CDR3 is built from 15 residues. Germline values: CDR1 MNHEY, CDR2 SMNVEV (reference sequence). Losses at the gene ends were 1 base for V and 3 bases for J; bases not matched to a gene: 3.

CDR3 protein: CALRRDREGSYGYTF. As DNA, the CDR3 is TGTGCCCTCCGACGGGACAGGGAGGGAAGCTATGGCTACACCTTC. The genes are TRBV30 and TRBJ1-2, with TRBD1 matching 9 bases. Germline V gene sequence: CDR1 GTSNPN, CDR2 SVGIG (reference sequence). V shed 8 bases and J 4 bases; nucleotides not matched to a gene: 14. This CDR3 is 15 amino acids long.